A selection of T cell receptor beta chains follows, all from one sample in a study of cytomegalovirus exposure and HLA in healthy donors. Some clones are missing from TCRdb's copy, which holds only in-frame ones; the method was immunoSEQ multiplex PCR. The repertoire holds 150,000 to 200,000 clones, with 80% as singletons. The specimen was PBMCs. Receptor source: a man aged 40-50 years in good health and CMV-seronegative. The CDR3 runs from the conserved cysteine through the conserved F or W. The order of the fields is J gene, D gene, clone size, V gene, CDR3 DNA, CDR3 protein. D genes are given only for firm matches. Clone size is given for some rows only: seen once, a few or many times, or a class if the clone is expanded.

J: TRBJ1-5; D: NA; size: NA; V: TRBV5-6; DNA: TGTGCCAGCAGTGGGGGGGGCGCCGTCAATCAGCCCCAGCATTTT; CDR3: CASSGGGAVNQPQHF
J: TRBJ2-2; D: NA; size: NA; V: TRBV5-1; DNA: TGCGCCAGCAGCTTTTGGGGGCAGGGGACCGGGGAGCTGTTTTTT; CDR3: CASSFWGQGTGELFF
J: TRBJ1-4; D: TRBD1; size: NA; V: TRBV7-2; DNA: TGTGCCAGCAGCTTCCAGCCGGGACAGAGTAATGAAAAACTGTTTTTT; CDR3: CASSFQPGQSNEKLFF
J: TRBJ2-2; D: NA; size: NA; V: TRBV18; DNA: TGTGCCAGCTCAGAGGTAGCGAACACCGGGGAGCTGTTTTTT; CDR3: CASSEVANTGELFF
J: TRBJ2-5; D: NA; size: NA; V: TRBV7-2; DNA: TGTGCCAGCAGCGAAGCCGGGACTTTAGAGACCCAGTACTTC; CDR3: CASSEAGTLETQYF
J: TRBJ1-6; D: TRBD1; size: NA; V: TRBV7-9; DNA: TGTGCCAGCAGCTTATGGGACAGGGTGGGTTCACCCCTCCACTTT; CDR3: CASSLWDRVGSPLHF
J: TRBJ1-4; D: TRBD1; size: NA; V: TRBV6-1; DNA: TGTGCCAGCAGTCAACCAAACAGGGGGGGGGAAAAACTGTTTTTT; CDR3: CASSQPNRGGEKLFF
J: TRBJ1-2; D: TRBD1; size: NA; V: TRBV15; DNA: TGTGCCACCAGCAGACTACTGGACAGGGACTATGGCTACACCTTC; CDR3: CATSRLLDRDYGYTF
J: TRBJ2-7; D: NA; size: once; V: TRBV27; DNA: TGTGCCAGCCCTAAACGGGGAGACTACGAGCAGTACTTC; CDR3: CASPKRGDYEQYF
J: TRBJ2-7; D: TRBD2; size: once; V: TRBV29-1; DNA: TGCAGCGTTGAACTAGCGGGTTACTACGAGCAGTACTTC; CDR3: CSVELAGYYEQYF
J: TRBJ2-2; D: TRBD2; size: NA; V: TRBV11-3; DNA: TGTGCCAGCAGCGAGCGGGGCTGGGACACCGGGGAGCTGTTTTTT; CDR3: CASSERGWDTGELFF
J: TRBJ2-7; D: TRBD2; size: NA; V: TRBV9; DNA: TGTGCCAGCAGCGTAGATGGCGGGGGGATTTACGAGCAGTACTTC; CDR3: CASSVDGGGIYEQYF
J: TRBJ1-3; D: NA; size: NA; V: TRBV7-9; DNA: TGTGCCAGCAGCTTAGGACCACAGGGAGTTAGTGGAAACACCATATATTTT; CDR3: CASSLGPQGVSGNTIYF
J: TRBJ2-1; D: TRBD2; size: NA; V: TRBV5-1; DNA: TGCGCCAGCAGCCTTGGTGAACTAGCGGGGGAAAAGTTCTTC; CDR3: CASSLGELAGEKFF
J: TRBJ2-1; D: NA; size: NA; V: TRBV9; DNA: TGTGCCAGCAGCGTAGGAGCCCCCCCAGGTGATGAGCAGTTCTTC; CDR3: CASSVGAPPGDEQFF
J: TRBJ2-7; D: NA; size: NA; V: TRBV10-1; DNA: TGCGCCAGCAGTGAGTCCCGGGACATCTCCTACGAGCAGTACTTC; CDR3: CASSESRDISYEQYF
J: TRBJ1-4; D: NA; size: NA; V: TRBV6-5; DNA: TGTGCCAGCAGAAAGGGGTTGACTAATGAAAAACTGTTTTTT; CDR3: CASRKGLTNEKLFF
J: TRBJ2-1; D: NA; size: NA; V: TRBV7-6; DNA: TGTGCCAGCAGCCCAAATCGGGGTCTCAATGAGCAGTTCTTC; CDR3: CASSPNRGLNEQFF
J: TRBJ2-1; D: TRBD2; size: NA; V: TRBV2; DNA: TGTGCCTCAAGCAGGGCCGGGGGGGCCCTATTCTTC; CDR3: CASSRAGGALFF
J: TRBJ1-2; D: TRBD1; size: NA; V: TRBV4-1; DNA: TGCGCCAGCAGCCAAGTCGGTTGGCAGGGGGAAAACTATGGCTACACCTTC; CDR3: CASSQVGWQGENYGYTF
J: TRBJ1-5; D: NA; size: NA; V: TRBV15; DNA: TGTGCCACCAGCATTTTAGGGGGTGCGCGGCAGCCCCAGCATTTT; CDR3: CATSILGGARQPQHF
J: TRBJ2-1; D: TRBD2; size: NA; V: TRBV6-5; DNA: TGTGCCAGCAGTATAACCGTAGCGGGAGGCGATGAGCAGTTCTTC; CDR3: CASSITVAGGDEQFF
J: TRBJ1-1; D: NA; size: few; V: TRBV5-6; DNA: TGTGCCAGCAGCTTGTTTCGCACTGAAGCTTTCTTT; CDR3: CASSLFRTEAFF
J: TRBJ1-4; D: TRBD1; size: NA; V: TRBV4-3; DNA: TGCGCCAGCAGCCACCGGGACAGGGTAGGAGAAAAACTGTTTTTT; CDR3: CASSHRDRVGEKLFF
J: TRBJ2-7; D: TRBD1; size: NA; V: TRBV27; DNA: TGTGCCAGCAGTTCCTCAGGACAGGTGAGCTCCTACGAGCAGTACTTC; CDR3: CASSSSGQVSSYEQYF
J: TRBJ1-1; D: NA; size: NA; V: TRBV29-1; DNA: TGCAGCGTTGAAGATGTGGGACTTGAAGCTTTCTTT; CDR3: CSVEDVGLEAFF
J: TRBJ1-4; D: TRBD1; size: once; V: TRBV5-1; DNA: TGCGCCAGCAGCTCCGGGACAGGTGAAAAACTGTTTTTT; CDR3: CASSSGTGEKLFF
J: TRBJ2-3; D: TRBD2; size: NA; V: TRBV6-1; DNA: TGTGCCAGCAGGCTAGCGGGGGGGGAGGGAGATACGCAGTATTTT; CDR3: CASRLAGGEGDTQYF